This T cell receptor (beta chain) originates from a study of glioma-infiltrating T cells after dendritic cell vaccination. Study-level background: Patients received three intradermal dendritic cell vaccine injections at biweekly intervals.

Primers: 60 V beta forward and 13 J beta reverse. TCRdb's table, derived via immunoSEQ multiplex PCR, lists solely in-frame clones and lacks some. The table includes approximately 67,000 clones, approximately 81% detected once. No glioblastoma patient carried an isocitrate dehydrogenase mutation. Worth noting for this clone: An end of the junction does not agree with germline; a read error may underlie this.

The sample was blood, taken before dendritic cell vaccination. The receptor was derived from a human donor with glioblastoma.

The CDR3 sequence: CASSSAGSYEQYF. As DNA, the CDR3 is TGTGCTAGCAGCTCGGCAGGATCCTACGAGCAGTACTTC. J is TRBJ2-7 and V is TRBV7-7, with D unclear. Looked up from germline, CDR1 is SSHAT and CDR2 is FNYEAQ (reference sequence). The CDR3 is 13 residues long.